Detailed here is one T cell receptor (beta chain). The sample belongs to a study of neoadjuvant anti-PD-1 for oral cavity cancer. PBMC libraries mostly used 450 to 600 ng of input genomic DNA, with six replicates per sample. TCRdb's table, derived via immunoSEQ multiplex PCR, lists solely in-frame clones and lacks some. The sample gives 15,000 or so clones, about 63% of which show up once; around 2% is in the top ten. Germline V gene lookup returns CDR1 SGHRS and CDR2 YFSETQ. There are 14 residues in the CDR3. The V end was cut by 1 base, the J end by 2 bases, with 7 bases between. Cohort: HPV-negative, locally advanced oral cavity squamous cell carcinoma patients.

The chain is built from TRBV5-1 and TRBJ1-5, with a tentative D call TRBD1 (5 bases). Material: PBMCs, obtained before nivolumab (anti-PD-1) treatment. This TCR came from a person aged 35-79 years with oral cavity squamous cell carcinoma. CDR3 in amino acids: CASSLRGGNQPQHF. Here the CDR3 DNA reads TGCGCCAGCAGCTTGCGGGGGGGCAATCAGCCCCAGCATTTT. The full variable domain, with the rest looked up from reference TRBV5-1 and TRBJ1-5, is KAGVTQTPRYLIKTRGQQVTLSCSPISGHRSVSWYQQTPGQGLQFLFEYFSETQRNKGNFPGRFSGRQFSNSRSEMNVSTLELGDSALYLCASSLRGGNQPQHFGDGTRLSIL.